One TCR beta chain is described in this entry. The data belong to a study of blood T cell repertoires in COVID-19. Study in general: Whether acute or convalescent, the COVID-19 samples came from the United States, Italy and Spain. Sources were T cells, B-cell-depleted T cells, or PBMCs; the material itself was cDNA or gDNA.

In the study's own analysis: Amplified reference gene primers provided the basis for estimating nucleated cell counts. Data came from immunoSEQ multiplex PCR; TCRdb stores just in-frame clones and leaves some out. The DNA was the basis for D and trimming; V, J and clone size are from that table. Among some 150,000 clones listed, roughly 84% were seen once. Trimming took 0 bases from V and 6 from J; bases not matched to a gene: 11. Germline CDR1 is MNHNS and CDR2 is SASEGT. The CDR3 loop spans 18 amino acids. This chain connects TRBV6-1 to TRBJ2-3, with 11 bases fitting TRBD2. This receptor was identified in a man aged 55 to 70 with COVID-19, enrolled during active disease. Sequenced: peripheral blood. The CDR3 reads CASSEARLAGGRSDTQYF. The CDR3 DNA reads as TGTGCCAGCAGTGAAGCGAGGCTAGCGGGGGGACGATCCGATACGCAGTATTTT.